This record looks at one T cell receptor (beta chain) sequence and its context. This entry comes from a study of blood T cell repertoires in COVID-19. Overall study: PBMCs, B-cell-depleted T cells, or T cells were the source of the cDNA or gDNA that made up the material.

TCRdb's copy holds only in-frame clones and misses some; the assay was immunoSEQ multiplex PCR. Among about 200,000 clones, approximately 82% were seen once, and the ten largest hold approximately 6.9%. V shed 5 bases, J shed 4 bases, and the junction held 13 bases outside the gene matches. CDR1 and CDR2 (germline): MNHEY, SMNVEV (reference sequence). This CDR3 has 18 amino acids. The sample comprised peripheral blood. This rearrangement joins TRBV27 to TRBJ2-5; 13 bases map to TRBD2. This clonotype was sampled from a human donor with acute or convalescent COVID-19. The donor label of this sample is uncertain. The CDR3 loop is CASSAHPGLAGSPETQYF. CDR3 nucleotide sequence: TGTGCCAGCAGTGCGCACCCGGGACTAGCGGGATCCCCAGAGACCCAGTACTTC.